Presented here are 9 T cell receptor beta chains from one specimen sequenced in a study of blood T cells in healthy people across ages. A sample-barcoded 5' primer and a J-beta primer mix were used in a second PCR of about 7 to 12 cycles. TCRdb redid the calling of the 5' RACE reads with MiXCR, one entry per CDR3 protein. The table records about 1,800,000 distinct CDR3 sequences, about 30% of them present only once. Input material: blood. The receptor source for this set is a woman in her 30s in good health.

The chain has TRBV20-1 and TRBJ1-2; 12 nucleotides match TRBD1. Trimming at V came to 5 bases and at J to 4 bases, leaving 11 bases not matched to a gene. This CDR3 comprises 16 residues. CDR1 is DFQATT, CDR2 SNEGSKA, per germline (reference sequence). The CDR3 reads CSAWGGQGASAYGYTF. Written as DNA, the CDR3 is TGCAGTGCTTGGGGGGGACAGGGGGCGTCTGCCTATGGCTACACCTTC.

V and J are TRBV20-1 and TRBJ2-1, with 7 bases fitting TRBD2. Losses at the gene ends were 6 bases for V and 7 bases for J; bases not matched to a gene: 6. The CDR3 length is 12 residues. Germline CDR1 DFQATT, CDR2 SNEGSKA (reference sequence). The CDR3 DNA reads as TGCAGTGCAGCGGGGCGACGGAATGAGCAGTTCTTC. Translating it yields CSAAGRRNEQFF.

This clonotype was counted between two and nine times. This chain uses TRBV11-2 with TRBJ1-4; D gene uncertain. CDR3 length: 15 amino acids. Germline assignment: CDR1 SGHAT and CDR2 FQNNGV. Between the trimmed V and J ends, which lost 1 base and 3 bases, there was a span of 9 bases. Written as DNA, the CDR3 is TGTGCCAGCAGCTTAGCCCGGCGGGCTAATGAAAAACTGTTTTTT. This sequence encodes CASSLARRANEKLFF.

This clonotype was observed many times. The chain carries TRBV7-9 and TRBJ2-7; the D gene could be TRBD1 or TRBD2 (5 bases each). The CDR3 has 15 residues. V dropped 8 bases and J dropped 0 bases, with 17 bases sitting between them. CDR1 and CDR2 (germline): SEHNR, FQNEAQ (reference sequence). In nucleotides, the CDR3 is TGTGCCAGCGGCTCGGGGCTCTTAAGCTCCTACGAGCAGTACTTC. This encodes CASGSGLLSSYEQYF.

The V call is TRBV15, the J call TRBJ2-7; D gene unclear. This CDR3 has 11 residues. V lost 7 bases to trimming and J lost 3 bases, with 7 bases between them. Germline V gene data show CDR1 as LNHNV and CDR2 as YYDKDF (reference sequence). CDR3 bases: TGTGCCACCACTGCCGGCTACGAGCAGTACTTC. This encodes CATTAGYEQYF.

V and J are TRBV29-1 and TRBJ2-3, with D possibly TRBD2 on 5 matching bases. Germline V lookup: CDR1 SQVTM, CDR2 ANQGSEA. Trimming left V 3 bases short and J 6 bases short, with 10 bases between. This CDR3 contains 12 residues. CDR3 loop: CSVESPGDTQYF. The DNA for the CDR3 is TGCAGCGTTGAGTCTCCGGGGGATACGCAGTATTTT.

This clonotype was detected a few times. J is TRBJ1-6 and V is TRBV12-3 or TRBV12-4, with D maybe TRBD1 (6 bases). The V and J ends lost 5 bases and 4 bases respectively, with 12 bases between them. The CDR3 has 15 amino acids. CDR3 region: CASSPRTEYNSPLHF. DNA for the CDR3: TGTGCCAGCAGTCCCCGGACAGAATATAATTCACCCCTCCACTTT.

Details on this clonotype: One end of the junction is discordant with germline, which a read error may explain. This sequence joins TRBV14 and TRBJ2-1, with a possible D match to TRBD2 (6 bases). Per germline, CDR1 SGHDN and CDR2 FVKESK. CDR3 length: 14 residues. The CDR3 bases are TGTGCCAGCAGCTACGTAGCGGTTTACAATGAGCAGGTCTTC. As protein: CASSYVAVYNEQVF.

The chain's CDR3 is CASSLIDGDYGYTF. The DNA for the CDR3 is TGTGCCAGCAGCTTGATCGACGGGGACTATGGCTACACCTTC. The V and J genes are TRBV5-6 and TRBJ1-2; D not certain. The length of the CDR3 is 14 residues. Trimming pared 1 base from V and 3 bases from J, leaving 10 bases between. Germline lookup yields CDR1 SGHDT and CDR2 YYEEEE. Full variable domain (outside the CDR3, taken from reference TRBV5-6 and TRBJ1-2): DAGVTQSPTHLIKTRGQQVTLRCSPKSGHDTVSWYQQALGQGPQFIFQYYEEEERQRGNFPDRFSGHQFPNYSSELNVNALLLGDSALYLCASSLIDGDYGYTFGSGTRLTVV.